Reported below is one T cell receptor beta chain. No cognate antigen has been identified for it. No base quality information exists; no much larger clone differs at one position. The method was the immunoSEQ multiplex PCR assay. The multiplex PCR relied on a mix of 60 forward primers for TCR Vbeta segments and 13 reverse primers for TCR Jbeta segments. A multiplex PCR assay on genomic DNA amplified the CDR3 region of rearranged TCR beta genes. On the Illumina HiSeq System, the amplified TCR beta libraries were sequenced as 87-base-pair reads. The source study handled its data this way. In a later analysis, about 80 million unique TCR beta chains were counted across the roughly 610 repertoires, and roughly 11 million of these chains were shared by at least two donors. To remove PCR and sequencing errors, raw reads were error-corrected and collapsed into unique sequences using a nearest-neighbor algorithm that merged closely related sequences. Alignment of CDR3 sequences to IMGT reference sequences was used to assign V, D and J gene segments. For a sequence to be retained, a match of at least six nucleotides was required to both a V gene segment and a J gene segment. Rearrangements were classified as productive when the CDR3 lacked stop codons and remained in frame with V and J, and all other rearrangements were classified as non-productive. Following IMGT convention, CDR3 was defined as the stretch from the second conserved V-encoded cysteine to the conserved J-encoded phenylalanine. The earlier analysis of more than 450 of the donors excluded sequences that lacked an unambiguous match to a single V gene segment. In an earlier analysis of 450 to 750 of the donors, a V segment was called functional when productive rearrangements were above 56.7%, and segregating when the standard deviation between donors exceeded 5%. A statistical classification framework was built for diagnosing cytomegalovirus status from the catalog of TCR beta chain sequences. A later analysis assigned V and J genes by comparing TCR nucleotide sequences with IMGT/GENE-DB human TR gene sequences. The TCRdist pipeline was used in a later analysis to assign CDR3 sequences and most-parsimonious VDJ recombination scenarios. In a later analysis, each TCR beta chain was defined by its CDR3 amino acid sequence together with its V-gene family, and reads without a unique V-gene family were excluded. A later analysis removed several hundred highly shared, low-generation-probability nucleotide sequences to deal with suspected cross-contamination and a sequencing artifact. For each public chain, a later analysis derived a clonal expansion index from normalized ranks of inferred template counts within each repertoire. In a later analysis, generation probabilities were computed using a VDJ recombination model fitted to out-of-frame rearrangements, and the results were checked against IGoR. In a later analysis, hypergeometric tests were used to score TCR-TCR, TCR-HLA and TCR-CMV co-occurrence, with a repertoire-size bias correction applied to TCR pairs. A later analysis estimated false discovery rates by permuting HLA or CMV assignments 20 times. A later analysis grouped co-occurring TCRs with DBSCAN, adding TCRdist sequence similarity when clustering within HLA-allele-positive subsets. Repertoires with fewer than 30,000 or more than 120,000 public chains, plus five repertoires with anomalous nucleotide sharing, were excluded from co-occurrence clustering. TCRdb holds this immuneACCESS table with in-frame rearrangements only. Some clones are missing; in checked studies, unresolved V genes explain under half, and the rest has no known cause. Clone size and the V and J calls come from that table; the DNA yielded D and trimming. In all, the sample holds 200,000 to 300,000 clones, and 84% of those were seen once. 1.5% to 2.5% of the sample comes from the top ten.

The data were obtained in a study of cytomegalovirus exposure and HLA in healthy donors (dated by TCRdb to 2015 to 2018). The study in broad terms: According to an earlier analysis of 587 of the donors, about 179 million T cells yielded approximately 120 million unique TCR beta sequences and 250 to 350 Gb of sequence data. A separate validation cohort of roughly 130 different subjects was used in addition to the approximately 670-subject first cohort. Donor age, sex, ethnicity and CMV serostatus were compiled together with the repertoire data. Both class I and class II loci were covered by HLA typing, at four-digit resolution. About 300 gigabases of sequencing data and around 85 million unique TCR sequences made up an early release that covered 500 to 650 HLA-typed donors. Among about 400 genotyped donors of the cohort, an average of roughly 230,000 unique TCR beta nucleotide sequences was sequenced per donor, of which approximately 19% were non-productive. All discovery cohort repertoires had been generated using a single sequencing platform. Four to six DR-DQ haplotypes were handled as single units for association and clustering, since linkage in the cohort was strong. In a later genetic analysis, genome-wide SNP genotypes for about 55% of the roughly 700 donors were used, and that subset was treated as a discovery cohort. Of the roughly 400 genotyped donors, around 81% fell in the genetic ancestry cluster associated with self-reported Caucasian donors. Typing coverage differed by locus: A, B, C, DRB1 and DQB1 were typed in roughly 629-630 donors, DQA1 in 500 to 550, DPA1 in approximately 600, and DPB1 in just under 480. Rather than using new phenotypic data, the later analysis identified candidate immune exposures from TCR beta sequences and from how often those sequences occurred across donors. To decide whether each TCR beta V gene segment behaved as functional or pseudogenic, an earlier analysis of some 540 of the donors relied on high-throughput TCR beta sequencing. In a later analysis, previously published TCR beta repertoires from roughly 710 donors were re-analyzed and high-resolution HLA genotyping was added so that TCR occurrence patterns could be studied. The study aimed to test whether cataloging public T cell receptors could reveal signatures of past pathogen exposure. High-throughput TCR immunosequencing, statistical association of individual TCRs with disease status, and machine learning were combined to predict cytomegalovirus infection status. The study profiled the T cell repertoires of under 700 subjects by immunosequencing and related them to cytomegalovirus serostatus.

The study at large found these results: In an earlier analysis of about 600 of the donors, most TCR beta V segments appeared in productive rearrangements about 90% or about 30% of the time, broadly matching IMGT annotations. In a later analysis, TCR association rates were found to vary across HLA loci, with the most associated TCRs seen for DRB1 alleles and the fewest for HLA-C alleles. The earlier analysis of nearly 600 of the donors excluded some 15 rarely observed V segments, including chromosome 9 orphons, because counts were too low. V-gene and J-gene trimming of TCR beta chains was associated with a missense DCLRE1C variant in a later genetic analysis, and the association was replicated in an independent cohort. A later genetic analysis reported fewer N-insertions in productive TCRs among donors in an Asian-associated ancestry cluster than the 666-donor mean. The 87-base-pair reads could not distinguish some IMGT-functional V segments, including TRBV6-2 and TRBV6-3, so those segments were excluded. In a later analysis, HLA-associated TCR beta chains showed more clonal expansion and lower generation probabilities than non-associated chains that were equally common. In a later analysis, most CMV-associated TCR beta chains were found to appear HLA-restricted, with HLA associations seemingly driven largely by CMV exposure. Correlated functional status among segregating V segments might be attributable to linkage disequilibrium, but an unknown experimental factor could not be ruled out. Only TCR beta chains were sequenced in this cohort, and the absence of alpha or paired-chain data limited detectable features. Assigning TCR associations to individual alleles was difficult when HLA alleles, especially DR and DQ, strongly co-occurred. The sequencing pipeline was judged likely to have produced a cluster of highly shared sequence variants as a technical artifact. A later analysis associated roughly 17,000 TCR beta sequences with specific HLA alleles at a false discovery rate of 0.05. A further reported finding was that TCR beta sequences accurately predicted the HLA-A and HLA-B alleles for most subjects in the first cohort. Because some donors lacked HLA typing at each locus, the association tests relied only on the typed subset. CMV serostatus was the only immune exposure information available for the cohort. According to the authors, the approach could potentially be generalized to other disease states and immunological phenotypes. Cytomegalovirus status was reported to be diagnosed by the classifier with high specificity and sensitivity in both the original and validation cohorts. In vitro tests confirmed that a few of the cytomegalovirus-associated TCR beta chains recognize cytomegalovirus antigens. Roughly uniform sequencing depth across donors was assumed in presence/absence analyses, although this assumption may not hold. Several of the top co-occurrence clusters appeared to be linked to parvovirus B19, influenza, CMV and Epstein-Barr virus, according to a later analysis. Most TCR sequences were seen in very few donors, while some public TCRs were found in many individuals. The study listed 164 TCR beta chains as associated with cytomegalovirus.

Based on the germline V gene, the CDR1 and CDR2 sequences are SGHRS and YFSETQ. From its cysteine to its phenylalanine, the CDR3 spans 13 amino acids. Just CDR3 DNA is preserved here, 39 bases in frame from base 1. Compared with germline, V lacks 5 bases and J lacks 7 bases; bases without a gene match: 6. In total, roughly 670 healthy bone marrow donors made up the cohort. Cohort members were all nominally healthy when sampled, although unrecorded immune exposures were likely present. The donor tested CMV seropositive and was one of the 289 seropositive cohort members. Every donor gave a peripheral blood sample, and the peripheral blood mononuclear cells from that sample were used for TCR beta sequencing. The Qiagen DNeasy Blood Extraction Kit was used to extract genomic DNA from the blood cell samples.

This TCR was recovered from a woman between 35 and 50 years old in good health and CMV-seropositive. The specimen sequenced was PBMCs. In this chain, TRBV5-1 is recombined with TRBJ2-1, and 7 junctional nucleotides match TRBD1. The CDR3 reads CASRSDRANEQFF. The DNA sequence is given as TGCGCCAGCAGATCCGACAGGGCTAATGAGCAGTTCTTC.